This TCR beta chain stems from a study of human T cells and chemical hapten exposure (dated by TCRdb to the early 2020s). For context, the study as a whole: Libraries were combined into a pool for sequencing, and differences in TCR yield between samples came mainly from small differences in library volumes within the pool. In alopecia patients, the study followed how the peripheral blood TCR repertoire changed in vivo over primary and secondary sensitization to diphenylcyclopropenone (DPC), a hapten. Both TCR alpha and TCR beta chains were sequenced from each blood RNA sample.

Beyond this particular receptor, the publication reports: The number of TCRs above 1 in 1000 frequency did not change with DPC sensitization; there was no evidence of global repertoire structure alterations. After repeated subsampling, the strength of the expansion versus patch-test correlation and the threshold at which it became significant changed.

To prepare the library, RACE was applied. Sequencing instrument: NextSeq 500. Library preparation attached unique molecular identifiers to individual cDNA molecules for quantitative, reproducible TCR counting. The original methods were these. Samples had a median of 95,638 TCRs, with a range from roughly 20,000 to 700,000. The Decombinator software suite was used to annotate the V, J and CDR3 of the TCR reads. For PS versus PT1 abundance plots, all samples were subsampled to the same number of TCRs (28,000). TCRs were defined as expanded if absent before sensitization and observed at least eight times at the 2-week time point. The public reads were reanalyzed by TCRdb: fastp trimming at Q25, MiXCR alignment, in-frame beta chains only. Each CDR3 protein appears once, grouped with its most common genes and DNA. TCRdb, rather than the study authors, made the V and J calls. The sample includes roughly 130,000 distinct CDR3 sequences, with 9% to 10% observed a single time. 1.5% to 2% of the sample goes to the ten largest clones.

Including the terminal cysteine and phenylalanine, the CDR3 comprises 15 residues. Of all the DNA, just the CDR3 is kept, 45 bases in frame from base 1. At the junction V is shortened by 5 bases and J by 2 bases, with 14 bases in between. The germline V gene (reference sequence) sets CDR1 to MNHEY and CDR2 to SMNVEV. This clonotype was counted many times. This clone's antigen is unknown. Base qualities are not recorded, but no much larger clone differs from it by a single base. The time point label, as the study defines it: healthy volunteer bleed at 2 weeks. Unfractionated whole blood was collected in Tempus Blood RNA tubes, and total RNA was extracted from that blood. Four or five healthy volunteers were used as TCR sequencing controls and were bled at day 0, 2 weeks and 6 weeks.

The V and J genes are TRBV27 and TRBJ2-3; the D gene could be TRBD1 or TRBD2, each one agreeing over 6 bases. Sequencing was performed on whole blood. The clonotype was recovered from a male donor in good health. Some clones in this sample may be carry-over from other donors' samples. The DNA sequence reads TGTGCCAGCAGTCCAGGGGACTTTTCCACAGATACGCAGTATTTT. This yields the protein CASSPGDFSTDTQYF.